The clone carrying this T cell receptor (beta chain) was seen a few times. Its antigen is undetermined. The germline V gene encodes CDR1 MGHRA and CDR2 YSYEKL. Trimming removed 4 bases from V and 5 bases from J; junction bases left unmatched: 4. This CDR3 has 15 residues. A second roughly 7 to 12 cycle PCR used barcoded and J-beta primers. A 12-random-nucleotide template-switch adaptor tagged each cDNA molecule. TCRdb ran MiXCR on the 5' RACE reads and lists one entry per CDR3 protein. The sample lists fewer than 700,000 distinct CDR3 sequences; around 48% were seen once. The data stem from a study of blood T cells in healthy people across ages. Study conclusions and caveats: Donor CMV status, an unknown factor, possibly confounded changes in expanded clonotypes. The percentage of naive T cells correlated strongly with TCR beta diversity.

The TCR originated in a man older than 75 in good health. The rearrangement links TRBV4-1 to TRBJ2-3; 12 positions agree with TRBD2. Sequenced material: blood. CDR3 residues: CASSPPGLAGDTQYF. For the CDR3, the DNA is TGCGCCAGCAGCCCCCCGGGACTAGCGGGAGATACGCAGTATTTT.